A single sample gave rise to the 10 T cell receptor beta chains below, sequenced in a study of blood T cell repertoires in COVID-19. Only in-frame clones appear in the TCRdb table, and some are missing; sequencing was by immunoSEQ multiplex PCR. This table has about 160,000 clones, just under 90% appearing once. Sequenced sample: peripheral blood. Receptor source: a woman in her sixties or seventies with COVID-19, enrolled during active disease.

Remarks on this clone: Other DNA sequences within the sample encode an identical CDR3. The CDR3 bases are TGTGCCAGCAGCCAGGGGACTGAAGCTTTCTTT. The encoded protein is CASSQGTEAFF. This sequence joins TRBV6-2 or TRBV6-3 and TRBJ1-1, with D perhaps matching TRBD1 (6 bases). This CDR3 spans 11 amino acids. With 6 bases removed from V and 5 bases from J, the gap between germline ends came to 7 bases. The germline V gene has CDR1 MNHEY and CDR2 SVGEGT.

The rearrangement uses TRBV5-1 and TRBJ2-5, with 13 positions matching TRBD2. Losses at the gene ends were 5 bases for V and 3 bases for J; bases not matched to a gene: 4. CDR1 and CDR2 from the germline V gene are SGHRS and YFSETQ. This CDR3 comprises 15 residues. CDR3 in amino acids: CASSGTSGVKETQYF. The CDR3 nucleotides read TGCGCCAGCAGTGGGACTAGCGGGGTTAAAGAGACCCAGTACTTC.

The DNA of the CDR3 is TGTGCCAGCAGGCCGGGACAGGGGAATCAGCCCCAGCATTTT. This gives the protein CASRPGQGNQPQHF. The chain recombines TRBV6-5 with TRBJ1-5; 10 nucleotides agree with TRBD1. CDR1 and CDR2 (germline): MNHEY, SVGAGI. J gave up 4 bases and V 6 bases, and 3 bases lay outside the gene matches. The CDR3 extends over 14 amino acids.

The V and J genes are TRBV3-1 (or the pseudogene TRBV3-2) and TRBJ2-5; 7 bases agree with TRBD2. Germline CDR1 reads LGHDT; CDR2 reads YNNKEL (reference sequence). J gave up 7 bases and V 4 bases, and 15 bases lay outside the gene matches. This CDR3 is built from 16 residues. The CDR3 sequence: CASSPVSSGNSRTQYF. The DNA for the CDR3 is TGTGCCAGCAGCCCGGTGTCGAGCGGGAATTCACGGACCCAGTACTTC.

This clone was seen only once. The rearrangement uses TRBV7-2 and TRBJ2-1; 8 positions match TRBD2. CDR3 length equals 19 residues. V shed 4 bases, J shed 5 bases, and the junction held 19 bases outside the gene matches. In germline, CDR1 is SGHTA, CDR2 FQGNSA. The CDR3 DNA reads TGTGCCAGCAGCTCCTTAGGGTTTGGGGTTAGCGGGGTGAACAATGAGCAGTTCTTC. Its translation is CASSSLGFGVSGVNNEQFF.

CDR3 sequence reads: CASSVRTSGGESTDTQYF. The CDR3, as DNA: TGTGCCAGCAGCGTACGGACTAGCGGGGGGGAAAGCACAGATACGCAGTATTTT. The chain links TRBV9 to TRBJ2-3; 15 nucleotides align to TRBD2. The CDR3 extends over 18 amino acids. CDR1 and CDR2 from the germline V gene are SGDLS and YYNGEE. The ends lost 1 base at V and 0 bases at J; junction bases unmatched: 3.

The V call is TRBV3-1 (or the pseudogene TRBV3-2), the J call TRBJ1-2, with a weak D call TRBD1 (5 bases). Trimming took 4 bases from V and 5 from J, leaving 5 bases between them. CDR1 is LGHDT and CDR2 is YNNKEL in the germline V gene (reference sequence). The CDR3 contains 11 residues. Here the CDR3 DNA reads TGTGCCAGCAGCCGACAGTATGGCTACACCTTC. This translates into CASSRQYGYTF.

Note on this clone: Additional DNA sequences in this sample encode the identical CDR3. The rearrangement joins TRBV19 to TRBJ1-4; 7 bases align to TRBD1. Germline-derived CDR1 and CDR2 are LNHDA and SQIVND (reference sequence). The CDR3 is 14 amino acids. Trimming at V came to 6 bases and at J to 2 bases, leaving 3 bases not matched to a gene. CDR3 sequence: CASSPDRTNEKLFF. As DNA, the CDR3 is TGTGCCAGTAGCCCGGACAGGACTAATGAAAAACTGTTTTTT.

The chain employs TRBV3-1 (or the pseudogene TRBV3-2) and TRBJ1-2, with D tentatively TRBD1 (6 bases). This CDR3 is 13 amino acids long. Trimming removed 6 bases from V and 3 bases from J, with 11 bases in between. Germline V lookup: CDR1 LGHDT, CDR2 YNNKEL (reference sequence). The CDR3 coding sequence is TGTGCCAGCAGTCCACAGGGCTACTATGGCTACACCTTC. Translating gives CASSPQGYYGYTF.

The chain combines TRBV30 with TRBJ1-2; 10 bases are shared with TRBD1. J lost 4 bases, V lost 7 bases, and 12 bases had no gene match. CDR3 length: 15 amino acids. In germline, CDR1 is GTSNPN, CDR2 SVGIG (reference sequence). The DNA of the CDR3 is TGTGCCTTTTCCCCCGGGACAGGGGCCTTCTATGGCTACACCTTC. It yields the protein CAFSPGTGAFYGYTF. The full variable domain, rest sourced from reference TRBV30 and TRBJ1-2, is SQTIHQWPATLVQPVGSPLSLECTVEGTSNPNLYWYRQAAGRGLQLLFYSVGIGQISSEVPQNLSASRPQDRQFILSSKKLLLSDSGFYLCAFSPGTGAFYGYTFGSGTRLTVV.